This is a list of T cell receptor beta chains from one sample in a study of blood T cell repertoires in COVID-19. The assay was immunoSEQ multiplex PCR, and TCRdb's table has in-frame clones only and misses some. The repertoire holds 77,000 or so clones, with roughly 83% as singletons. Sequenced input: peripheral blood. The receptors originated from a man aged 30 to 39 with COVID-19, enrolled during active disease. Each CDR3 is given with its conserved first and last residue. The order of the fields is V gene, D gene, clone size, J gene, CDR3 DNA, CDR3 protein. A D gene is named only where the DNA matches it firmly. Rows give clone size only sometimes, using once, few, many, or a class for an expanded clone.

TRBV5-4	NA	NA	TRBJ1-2	TGTGCCAGCAGCTTAACAGGGTCGGGCTATGGCTACACCTTC	CASSLTGSGYGYTF
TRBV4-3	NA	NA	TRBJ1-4	TGCGCCAGCAGCCAAGAAACGAAGATCGGGCCGGAGGAAGAAAAACTGTTTTTT	CASSQETKIGPEEEKLFF
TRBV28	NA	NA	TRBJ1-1	TGTGCCAGCAGTTTTAATGGCGGAAACACTGAAGCTTTCTTT	CASSFNGGNTEAFF
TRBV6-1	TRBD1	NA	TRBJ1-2	TGTGCCAGCAGTGAGGACAGGGGCTATGGCTACACCTTC	CASSEDRGYGYTF
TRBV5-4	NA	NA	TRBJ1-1	TGTGCCAGCAGCTCGGACAGTTTGAACACTGAAGCTTTCTTT	CASSSDSLNTEAFF
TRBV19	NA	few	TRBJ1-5	TGTGCCAGTAGTATTATACGAGAATTGAGCAATCAGCCCCAGCATTTT	CASSIIRELSNQPQHF
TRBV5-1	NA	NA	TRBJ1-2	TGCGCCAGCAGCTTGGGAGCGGGTGGTAACTATGGCTACACCTTC	CASSLGAGGNYGYTF
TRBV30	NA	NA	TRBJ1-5	TGTGCCTGGAGTGGAGATATCAATCAGCCCCAGCATTTT	CAWSGDINQPQHF
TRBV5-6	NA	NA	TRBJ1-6	TGTGCCAGCAGCGCCGGCAGGGGAAGTAATTCACCCCTCCACTTT	CASSAGRGSNSPLHF
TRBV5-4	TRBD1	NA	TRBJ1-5	TGTGCCAGCAGCGAGTGGGTGGGGACAGGGACCAATCAGCCCCAGCATTTT	CASSEWVGTGTNQPQHF
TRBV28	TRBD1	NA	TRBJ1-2	TGTGCCAGCAGTGGACAGGGGTTTAACTATGGCTACACCTTC	CASSGQGFNYGYTF
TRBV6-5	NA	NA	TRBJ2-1	TGTGCCAGCAGCCCGTTTGGCGGCTCCTACAATGAGCAGTTCTTC	CASSPFGGSYNEQFF
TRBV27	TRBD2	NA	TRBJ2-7	TGTGCCAGCAGTTTAACTAGCGGGCGGTACGAGCAGTACTTC	CASSLTSGRYEQYF
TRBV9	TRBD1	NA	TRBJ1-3	TGTGCCAGCAGCGCGGACAGGGGGCCTGGAAACACCATATATTTT	CASSADRGPGNTIYF
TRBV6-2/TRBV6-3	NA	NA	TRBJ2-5	TGTGCCAGCAGTTACTCCGGTCCCGCGGAGACCCAGTACTTC	CASSYSGPAETQYF
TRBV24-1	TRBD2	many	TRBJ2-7	TGTGCCACCAGTGACCCCTCCGGGAGGGACGAGCAGTACTTC	CATSDPSGRDEQYF
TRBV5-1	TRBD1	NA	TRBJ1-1	TGCGCCAGCAGCCAAGGGACAGGGAAAGCGTTCACTGAAGCTTTCTTT	CASSQGTGKAFTEAFF
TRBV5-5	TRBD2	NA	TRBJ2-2	TGTGCCAGCAGCACCCTACTAGCGGGAGGAGTCACCGGGGAGCTGTTTTTT	CASSTLLAGGVTGELFF
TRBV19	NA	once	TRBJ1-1	TGTGCCAGTAGTAAAACAGGGTGGGGCACTGAAGCTTTCTTT	CASSKTGWGTEAFF
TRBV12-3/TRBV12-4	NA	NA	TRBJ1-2	TGTGCCAGCAGTGAACAGGGCAACTATGGCTACACCTTC	CASSEQGNYGYTF
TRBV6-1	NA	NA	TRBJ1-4	TGTGCCAGCAGTGAAGAAGTCGGGGGTGCTAATGAAAAACTGTTTTTT	CASSEEVGGANEKLFF
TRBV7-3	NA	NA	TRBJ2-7	TGTGCCAGCAGCACTATAGCTCTCGGGTCGAGCTCCTACGAGCAGTACTTC	CASSTIALGSSSYEQYF
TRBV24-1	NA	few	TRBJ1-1	TGTGCCACCATGGGCAACACTGAAGCTTTCTTT	CATMGNTEAFF
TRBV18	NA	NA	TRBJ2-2	TGTGCCAGCTCACCCCCGGGGTCCAAAGCCACCGGGGAGCTGTTTTTT	CASSPPGSKATGELFF
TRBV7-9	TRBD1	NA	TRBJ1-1	TGTGCCAGCACCAAAGGGGGCGCGAGCCCGAAGACTGAAGCTTTCTTT	CASTKGGASPKTEAFF
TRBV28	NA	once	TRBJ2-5	TGTGCCAGCAGTTTATCGGGACTGGGGACCACAGAGACCCAGTACTTC	CASSLSGLGTTETQYF
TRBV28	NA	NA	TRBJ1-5	TGTGCCAGCAATCATGACATGCAGAGCAATCAGCCCCAGCATTTT	CASNHDMQSNQPQHF
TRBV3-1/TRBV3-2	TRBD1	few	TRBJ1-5	TGTGCCAGCAGCAAGACAGGGGGTGCTTGTGGCCCCCAGCATTTT	CASSKTGGACGPQHF
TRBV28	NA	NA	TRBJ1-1	TGTGCCAGCAGAAACACCGCCCTGAACACTGAAGCTTTCTTT	CASRNTALNTEAFF
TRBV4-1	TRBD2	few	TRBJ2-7	TGCGCCAGCAGCCCGCGGGAGCGGGGGACGGAAGAGCAGTACTTC	CASSPRERGTEEQYF
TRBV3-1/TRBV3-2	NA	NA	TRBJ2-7	TGTGCCAGCAGCCAATTGGAGGGTTACTCCTACGAGCAGTACTTC	CASSQLEGYSYEQYF
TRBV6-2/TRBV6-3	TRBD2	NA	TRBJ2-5	TGTGCCAGCAGCCCGGGACTAGGAGAGACCCAGTACTTC	CASSPGLGETQYF
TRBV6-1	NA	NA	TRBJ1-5	TGTGCCAGCAGTGATGTCGGGGGCAATCAGCCCCAGCATTTT	CASSDVGGNQPQHF
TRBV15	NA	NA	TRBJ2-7	TGTGCCACCAGCCCCCCACTTGGAACAGTTGACGAGCAGTACTTC	CATSPPLGTVDEQYF
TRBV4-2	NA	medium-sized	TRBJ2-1	TGTGCCAGCAGATTCACCCAGGGAGGAGAGCAGTTCTTC	CASRFTQGGEQFF
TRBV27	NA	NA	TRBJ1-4	TGTGCCAGCAGTAAGCAAGGAGGTACTAATGAAAAACTGTTTTTT	CASSKQGGTNEKLFF
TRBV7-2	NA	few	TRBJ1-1	TGTGCCAGCAGCTTAGTTCAGGTTAACACTGAAGCTTTCTTT	CASSLVQVNTEAFF
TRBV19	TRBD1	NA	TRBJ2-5	TGTGCCAGTAGTAGCCGGGACAGGGGGCGGGAGACCCAGTACTTC	CASSSRDRGRETQYF
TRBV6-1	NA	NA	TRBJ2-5	TGTGCCAGCAGTGAAGGTTGGGGGGTCCAAGAGACCCAGTACTTC	CASSEGWGVQETQYF
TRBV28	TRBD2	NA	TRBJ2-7	TGTGCCAGCAGTCTCCACGGAGCGGGGGTGACGCAGTACTTC	CASSLHGAGVTQYF
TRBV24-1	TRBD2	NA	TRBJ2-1	TGTGCCACCAGTGATCAAAGACTAGCGCACAATGAGCAGTTCTTC	CATSDQRLAHNEQFF
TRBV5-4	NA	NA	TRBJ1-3	TGTGCCAGCAGCTTAAGCAGGGTCGACACCATATATTTT	CASSLSRVDTIYF
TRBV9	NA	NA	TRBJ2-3	TGTGCCAGCAGCGTAGTTCCGGGATCGTTTACAGATACGCAGTATTTT	CASSVVPGSFTDTQYF